A single sample is the source of the 27 T cell receptor beta chains below, sequenced in a study of Ad26.COV2.S vaccination and SARS-CoV-2 variants. The assay was immunoSEQ multiplex PCR, and TCRdb's table has in-frame clones only and misses some. The repertoire holds a few hundred thousand clones, with less than 95% as singletons. Specified treatment: 15 to 20 received Ad26.COV2.S at low or high dose, single or two shots; about 5 received placebo; per-sample allocation not given. Collection of the samples took place on day 63 after the first injection of vaccine or placebo. This specimen consisted of peripheral blood, obtained in a trial of Ad26.COV2.S vaccine versus placebo. All receptors derive from a person between 18 and 65 years old who received the Ad26.COV2.S COVID-19 vaccine or a placebo.

This clone was observed a few times. The V gene is TRBV6-5, the J gene TRBJ1-6, with TRBD1 matching over 9 bases. J was trimmed by 7 bases and V by 6 bases; bases with no gene match: 4. The CDR3 loop spans 14 amino acids. From germline, CDR1 is MNHEY and CDR2 SVGAGI. CDR3 amino acids: CASSPGTGNSPLHF. For the CDR3, the DNA is TGTGCCAGCAGCCCCGGGACAGGGAATTCACCCCTCCACTTT.

The rearrangement uses TRBV28 and TRBJ1-2; D uncertain. V lost 3 bases and J lost 4, with 12 bases in between. The germline V gene encodes CDR1 MDHEN and CDR2 SYDVKM. The CDR3 is 14 amino acids. The CDR3 bases are TGTGCCAGCAGTTTGTACCAAGAATCCTATGGCTACACCTTC. Translating it yields CASSLYQESYGYTF.

The chain uses TRBV7-9 and TRBJ1-2; perhaps TRBD1 as D (6 bases). This CDR3 is built from 13 residues. Trimming removed 3 bases from V and 7 bases from J, with 12 bases in between. From germline, CDR1 is SEHNR and CDR2 FQNEAQ (reference sequence). CDR3 sequence (DNA): TGTGCCAGCAGCTTGGGGCTCAGGGGTGGCTACACCTTC. Translating gives CASSLGLRGGYTF.

V gene TRBV4-2 combines with J gene TRBJ2-7; D not resolved. Per germline, CDR1 LGHNA and CDR2 YNFKEQ. The length of the CDR3 is 15 residues. V was trimmed by 2 bases and J by 0 bases, leaving 11 bases between them. The chain's CDR3 is CASSQTGASSYEQYF. The CDR3 nucleotides read TGTGCCAGCAGCCAAACCGGAGCTAGCTCCTACGAGCAGTACTTC.

The chain carries TRBV10-1 and TRBJ2-2; D tentatively fits TRBD1 or TRBD2 (5 bases each). The CDR3 sequence is 13 residues long. The germline V and J ends were trimmed by 7 bases and 6 bases, with 12 bases remaining between them. From germline, CDR1 is WNHNN and CDR2 SYGVQD (reference sequence). CDR3 sequence reads: CASILGVAGELFF. The CDR3 bases are TGCGCCAGCATTCTGGGGGTGGCCGGGGAGCTGTTTTTT.

This chain connects TRBV6-5 to TRBJ2-1; D gene ambiguous. Germline V gene data show CDR1 as MNHEY and CDR2 as SVGAGI. Trimming removed 6 bases from V and 6 bases from J, with 18 bases in between. The CDR3 is 15 residues long. DNA for the CDR3: TGTGCCAGCAGCAGAGAGGAGCTAGTACGCAATGAGCAGTTCTTC. It encodes CASSREELVRNEQFF.

This clone is a singleton in its sample. V and J are TRBV3-1 (or the pseudogene TRBV3-2) and TRBJ2-2, with 10 bases lining up with TRBD2. This CDR3 contains 16 residues. V was clipped by 4 bases and J by 0 bases; unmatched bases: 2. Per germline, CDR1 LGHDT and CDR2 YNNKEL (reference sequence). CDR3 region: CASSPGLATNTGELFF. The CDR3 DNA reads TGTGCCAGCAGCCCGGGACTAGCGACGAACACCGGGGAGCTGTTTTTT.

This rearrangement joins TRBV27 to TRBJ2-5; D remains ambiguous. The CDR3 is 13 amino acids. Deletions cut 4 bases from V and 5 bases from J, with 11 bases between. Per the germline V gene, CDR1 is MNHEY and CDR2 is SMNVEV (reference sequence). CDR3 coding DNA: TGTGCCAGCAGTTCGAATAGTTTGGAGACCCAGTACTTC. This encodes CASSSNSLETQYF.

This clone has more than one count but fewer than ten. This sequence joins TRBV28 and TRBJ2-4, with TRBD2 as a possible D gene (6 bases). Germline values: CDR1 MDHEN, CDR2 SYDVKM. Trimming left V 1 base short and J 0 bases short, with 10 bases between. This CDR3 contains 16 residues. Here the CDR3 reads CASSLLEGLAKNIQYF. The CDR3 nucleotides are TGTGCCAGCAGTTTATTGGAGGGGCTAGCCAAAAACATTCAGTACTTC.

The chain recombines TRBV28 with TRBJ2-7, with 8 nucleotides matching TRBD2. CDR3 length equals 16 residues. V shed 1 base and J 4 bases; nucleotides not matched to a gene: 9. Germline loops: CDR1 MDHEN, CDR2 SYDVKM. CDR3 sequence: CASSLSGLALPYEQYF. CDR3 sequence (DNA): TGTGCCAGCAGTTTATCCGGACTAGCCCTCCCATACGAGCAGTACTTC.

V gene TRBV7-9 combines with J gene TRBJ2-3; no definite D call. CDR3 length equals 13 residues. The V and J ends lost 1 base and 2 bases respectively, with 4 bases between them. Looked up from germline, CDR1 is SEHNR and CDR2 is FQNEAQ (reference sequence). CDR3: CASSLDITDTQYF. CDR3 coding DNA: TGTGCCAGCAGCTTAGACATCACAGATACGCAGTATTTT.

This chain joins TRBV7-9 and TRBJ2-1, with 13 bases lining up with TRBD2. Per the germline V gene, CDR1 is SEHNR and CDR2 is FQNEAQ (reference sequence). The junction had 8 bases not matched to a gene; V was cut back by 5 bases and J by 7 bases. CDR3 length: 16 amino acids. The CDR3 sequence is CASSPRTSGRRNEQFF. The CDR3 coding sequence is TGTGCCAGCAGCCCCCGGACTAGCGGGAGACGGAATGAGCAGTTCTTC.

The chain recombines TRBV5-1 with TRBJ2-3; D is uncertain. Trimming stripped 0 bases from V and 5 bases from J, with 4 bases between. Germline CDR1 is SGHRS and CDR2 is YFSETQ. The CDR3 sequence is 12 residues long. CDR3 residues: CASSLAEDTQYF. CDR3 sequence (DNA): TGCGCCAGCAGCTTGGCTGAAGATACGCAGTATTTT.

The genes are TRBV9 and TRBJ1-4, with D possibly matching TRBD1 (5 bases). V lost 4 bases to trimming and J lost 8 bases, with 18 bases between them. Germline CDR1 SGDLS, CDR2 YYNGEE. The CDR3 runs 15 residues. CDR3 DNA sequence: TGTGCCAGCAGCCCGGGGGAGGCAGGGTACGAAAAACTGTTTTTT. It translates to CASSPGEAGYEKLFF.

The genes are TRBV4-2 and TRBJ1-6, with a tentative D call TRBD1 (5 bases). V was trimmed by 0 bases and J by 8 bases, leaving 8 bases between them. Germline V CDR1 and CDR2: LGHNA, YNFKEQ. The CDR3 sequence is 14 residues long. CDR3 region: CASSQDRVDSPLHF. DNA of the CDR3: TGTGCCAGCAGCCAAGACAGGGTGGATTCACCCCTCCACTTT.

The V gene is TRBV7-4, the J gene TRBJ2-2; 9 positions agree with TRBD1. The CDR3 runs to 16 residues. CDR1 SGHVT and CDR2 SQSDAQ come from the germline V gene. V lost 5 bases, J lost 1 base, and 5 bases stayed unmatched. The CDR3 is CASSLRDRENTGELFF. In nucleotides, the CDR3 is TGTGCCAGCAGCCTCCGGGACAGGGAGAACACCGGGGAGCTGTTTTTT.

This chain uses TRBV29-1 with TRBJ2-1, with D perhaps matching TRBD1 or TRBD2 (5 bases each). The CDR3 totals 12 residues. V lost 2 bases and J 10 bases, leaving 12 bases between the germline ends. The germline V gene has CDR1 SQVTM and CDR2 ANQGSEA. The CDR3 spells CSVEREWGEQFF. Written as DNA, the CDR3 is TGCAGCGTTGAACGCGAATGGGGGGAGCAGTTCTTC.

The rearrangement uses TRBV28 and TRBJ1-4, with D unresolved. CDR3 length: 15 residues. Germline V lookup: CDR1 MDHEN, CDR2 SYDVKM. The V and J ends lost 0 bases and 8 bases respectively, with 13 bases between them. This CDR3 reads CASSLWETGGEKLFF. The DNA of the CDR3 is TGTGCCAGCAGTTTATGGGAGACGGGCGGCGAAAAACTGTTTTTT. The complete variable domain, with remaining parts taken from reference TRBV28 and TRBJ1-4, reads DVKVTQSSRYLVKRTGEKVFLECVQDMDHENMFWYRQDPGLGLRLIYFSYDVKMKEKGDIPEGYSVSREKKERFSLILESASTNQTSMYLCASSLWETGGEKLFFGSGTQLSVL.

This rearrangement joins TRBV27 to TRBJ1-2, with TRBD1 matching 7 bases. Germline V CDR1 and CDR2: MNHEY, SMNVEV (reference sequence). Trimming took 5 bases from V and 8 from J; bases not matched to a gene: 17. This CDR3 is built from 16 residues. CDR3 nucleotides: TGTGCCAGCAGTAGACGGGATCGGCAGGGGGTTGGCGGCTACACCTTC. It yields the protein CASSRRDRQGVGGYTF.

The chain is built from TRBV2 and TRBJ2-1; D not certain. V lost 6 bases and J lost 6, with 12 bases in between. The length of the CDR3 is 13 residues. CDR1 and CDR2 from the germline V gene are SNHLY and FYNNEI. DNA for the CDR3: TGTGCCAGCAGGGCCGACCGATCCAATGAGCAGTTCTTC. Translation gives CASRADRSNEQFF.

This chain joins TRBV7-2 and TRBJ2-1; 7 bases line up with TRBD2. Trimming cost V 4 bases and J 5 bases; bases outside gene matches: 11. CDR1 and CDR2 from the germline V gene are SGHTA and FQGNSA. The CDR3 contains 16 residues. The CDR3 here is CASSYLPGGSNNEQFF. The CDR3 DNA follows: TGTGCCAGCAGCTACCTCCCCGGGGGGTCAAACAATGAGCAGTTCTTC.

The chain employs TRBV18 and TRBJ1-1; D is perhaps TRBD1 (5 bases). From germline, CDR1 is KGHSH and CDR2 LQKENI. CDR3 size: 16 residues. V was cut by 3 bases and J by 2 bases, with 16 bases left in between. The CDR3 nucleotides are TGTGCCAGCTCACCCTCGATGGGACGGGGAAACACTGAAGCTTTCTTT. It encodes CASSPSMGRGNTEAFF.

This sequence joins TRBV5-4 and TRBJ2-7, with no clear D. The CDR3 is 16 amino acids. Trimming left V 0 bases short and J 0 bases short, with 13 bases between. The germline V gene has CDR1 SGHNT and CDR2 YYREEE (reference sequence). CDR3 DNA: TGTGCCAGCAGCTTGGCCTTACTTCTCCGCTCCTACGAGCAGTACTTC. It yields the protein CASSLALLLRSYEQYF. The full variable domain, with the rest looked up from reference TRBV5-4 and TRBJ2-7, is ETGVTQSPTHLIKTRGQQVTLRCSSQSGHNTVSWYQQALGQGPQFIFQYYREEENGRGNFPPRFSGLQFPNYSSELNVNALELDDSALYLCASSLALLLRSYEQYFGPGTRLTVT.

The chain joins TRBV9 to TRBJ2-3, with 13 bases matching TRBD2. The CDR3 extends over 16 amino acids. The ends lost 4 bases at V and 6 bases at J; junction bases unmatched: 8. CDR1 and CDR2 from the germline V gene are SGDLS and YYNGEE. CDR3 residues: CASSPRLAGGGDTQYF. CDR3 nucleotide sequence: TGTGCCAGCAGCCCCCGACTAGCGGGAGGAGGTGATACGCAGTATTTT.

This chain uses TRBV28 with TRBJ1-4; D not certain. Trimming shortened V by 6 bases and J by 6 bases, and 17 bases separated the two germline ends. The CDR3 runs to 15 residues. The V gene's germline CDR1 is MDHEN and CDR2 SYDVKM. The DNA for the CDR3 is TGTGCCAGCAGCCCACTACGGGCCTGGGATGAAAAACTGTTTTTT. Protein product: CASSPLRAWDEKLFF.

This chain connects TRBV6-2 or TRBV6-3 to TRBJ2-2; tentative D call: TRBD2 (6 bases). Trimming took off 4 bases at V and 3 bases at J, with 12 bases between the two ends. There are 15 residues in the CDR3. Germline CDR1 and CDR2: MNHEY and SVGEGT. The CDR3 DNA sequence: TGTGCCAGCAGTTCACCGGGAGTGCACACCGGGGAGCTGTTTTTT. It yields the protein CASSSPGVHTGELFF.

The CDR3 reads CSASPGGVQETQYF. CDR3 nucleotide sequence: TGCAGTGCTAGTCCTGGCGGGGTCCAAGAGACCCAGTACTTC. This chain uses TRBV20-1 with TRBJ2-5; possibly TRBD2 for D (6 bases). This CDR3 has 14 amino acids. V was pared by 3 bases and J by 1 base, with 12 bases between. The germline V gene has CDR1 DFQATT and CDR2 SNEGSKA (reference sequence).